This note documents a single TCR beta chain sequence. This clone came up once. Its antigen is not yet known. The record has no base qualities; no much larger clone is one base away. Genomic DNA was isolated from the sorted cells so that the TCRbeta CDR3 region could be sequenced. The immunoSEQ Assay was used to sequence the TCRbeta CDR3 regions. TCRdb took over this immuneACCESS table, retaining in-frame rearrangements with V and J assigned. Such tables are incomplete; in checked studies, under half of the missing clones stem from an unresolved V gene, and the remainder is unexplained. A total of about 26,000 clones appear in this sample, around 80% of them only once. The biggest ten clones account for approximately 15% of the sample. V loses 1 base of germline sequence and J loses 7 bases, and the interval between the two ends is 10 bases. The germline V gene sets CDR1 to MNHEY and CDR2 to SVGAGI. The CDR3 sequence holds 14 residues, the cysteine and phenylalanine included. The read is trimmed to its CDR3 DNA, 42 bases read in frame from base 1.

This entry comes from a study of OX40 agonist ivuxolimab in advanced cancers. Regarding the study in general: The costimulatory receptor OX40 (CD134) was targeted by ivuxolimab, a fully human IgG2 agonistic monoclonal antibody. Intravenous ivuxolimab was administered to patients every 2 weeks at six dose levels: 0.01, 0.1, 0.3, 1.5, 3 and 10 mg/kg. Among the approximately 54 dose-escalation patients, around 19 had hepatocellular carcinoma, about 15 melanoma, 9 renal cell carcinoma and 9 head and neck cancer. A male proportion of around 83% and a mean age of approximately 61 years, ranging from about 23 to 79, were recorded for the dose-escalation cohort. Patients were allowed to have had prior anti-PD-1, anti-PD-L1 or anti-CTLA-4 therapy, and 30% to 50% of the dose-escalation patients had previously received checkpoint inhibitors. Partial responses occurred in three dose-escalation patients, of whom one had hepatocellular carcinoma and two had cutaneous melanoma. The point of sequencing TCRbeta in the periphery was to test whether ivuxolimab changed TCR sequence diversity and drove clonal T-cell expansion. The monotherapy dose-escalation portion (N of about 57 patients) of the phase I ivuxolimab trial is reported in the paper. Overall study results and their limits: At doses of 0.1 to 3.0 mg/kg, clonal expansion of both CD4+ and CD8+ T cells in blood was seen between baseline and week 6. The antigen specificity of the peripheral T cells that underwent clonal expansion was not determined. In the 0.1-3.0 mg/kg groups, partial responders were among the patients with the lowest normalized peripheral clonal expansion, particularly in CD8+ T cells. Low levels of normalized T-cell clonal expansion were also seen in some patients who did not respond. After ivuxolimab, expanded clones were on average more numerous among CD8+ T cells than among CD4+ T cells.

The trial excluded patients who had a history of autoimmune disease or who were on systemic immunosuppression. Peripheral blood for TCR sequencing was collected from all dose cohorts at baseline, on cycle 4 day 1, and on cycle 7 day 1. The samples were taken from a phase I, first-in-human, multicenter, open-label dose-escalation trial of ivuxolimab. Adults with locally advanced or metastatic melanoma, renal cell carcinoma, hepatocellular carcinoma or head and neck squamous cell carcinoma were enrolled in the trial. CD4+ and CD8+ T cells were sorted separately from peripheral blood before TCR sequencing.

This clonotype originated in an adult with an advanced solid tumor such as melanoma, head and neck, liver or kidney cancer. Sequenced material: CD4+ or CD8+ T cells sorted from blood, taken in a trial of the OX40 agonist ivuxolimab. This receptor chain uses TRBV6-5 and TRBJ2-2; confidence is insufficient to name the D gene. The DNA is as follows: TGTGCCAGCAGTTACTTGGCGTCGGGCGGGGAGCTGTTTTTT. The resulting protein is CASSYLASGGELFF.